The T cell receptor (beta chain) described here comes from a study of early T cells in non-severe SARS-CoV-2 infection. Whole-study context: Investigators sequenced bulk RNA drawn from unsorted whole blood, and chains remained unpaired.

Tagging with unique molecular identifiers was applied to individual cDNA molecules. TCRdb called the 5' RACE reads again in MiXCR, with one record for every CDR3 protein. The table lists some 49,000 distinct CDR3 sequences, over 9.5% of them singletons, with 9.1% in the top ten. General observations from the study: Matches to VDJdb favored anti-spike CD8 responses and missed private and CD4 specificities.

Regarding this clonotype: Its antigen is not known.

The CDR3 length is 13 residues. CDR1 and CDR2 from the germline V gene are ENHRY and SYGVKD. The V gene lost 3 bases and the J gene lost 2 bases, with 7 bases spanning the gap. Sequences were obtained from whole blood. This TCR was recovered from an adult who was a healthcare worker with PCR-confirmed SARS-CoV-2 infection or an uninfected control (not recorded which). This chain uses TRBV10-3 with TRBJ1-2; the D is unclear. CDR3 amino acids: CAISDIGNYGYTF. The CDR3 coding sequence is TGTGCCATCAGTGACATAGGGAACTATGGCTACACCTTC.